Listed below are T cell receptor beta chains from one sample, sequenced in a study of molecular identifiers for immune sequencing clone quantification. TCRdb recomputed calls from the PCR reads with MiXCR, one row per CDR3 protein. The data contain just under 650,000 distinct CDR3 sequences, 20% of them singletons. Sequenced input: naive CD8+ T cells from blood, with Jurkat cell RNA spiked in. The receptors come from a human donor in good health. Some libraries in this study had Jurkat cell RNA spiked in. The CDR3 runs from the conserved cysteine through the conserved F or W. Fields, in order: D gene, clone size, J gene, V gene, CDR3 DNA, CDR3 protein. The D gene is left open where the match is weak. Rows may omit the clone size; those that give it use once, few, many or a size class.

. many TRBJ2-5 TRBV30 TGTGCCTGGTCGTGGGGGGTATACCAAGAGACCCAGTACTTC CAWSWGVYQETQYF
TRBD1 many TRBJ1-2 TRBV4-1 TGCGCCAGCAGCCAGGGAACAGGGGACTATGGCTACACCTTC CASSQGTGDYGYTF
TRBD2 many TRBJ2-5 TRBV28 TGTGCCAGCAGCCTTCTCGGACTAGCGTCGTCCCAGTACTTC CASSLLGLASSQYF
. many TRBJ2-7 TRBV7-9 TGTGCCAGCAGCCCATGGGCAGATTACTACGAGCAGTACTTC CASSPWADYYEQYF
. . TRBJ2-1 TRBV12-3/TRBV12-4 TGTGCCAGCAGTTTAGATCTGCAGGGCTACAATGAGCAGTCCTTC CASSLDLQGYNEQSF
. many TRBJ1-1 TRBV20-1 TGCAGTGCTAGAGACATAGGGACCACTGAAGCTTTCTTT CSARDIGTTEAFF
TRBD1 many TRBJ2-7 TRBV7-9 TGCGCCAGCAGCTCAGGACAGGGACCCTACGAGCAGTACTTC CASSSGQGPYEQYF
TRBD2 many TRBJ2-7 TRBV7-2 TGTGCCAGCAGCTTGAGCGGGATCCCCTACGAGCAGTACTTC CASSLSGIPYEQYF
TRBD1 few TRBJ1-2 TRBV30 TGTGCCTGGAGTATGACAGGGGGGGATGGCTACACCTTC CAWSMTGGDGYTF
. . TRBJ1-2 TRBV20-1 TGCAGTGCCCTCATACGGATCCTTAACTATGGCTACACCTTC CSALIRILNYGYTF
. many TRBJ2-2 TRBV13 TGTGCCAGCAGCTTAAATCTGGCCGGGGAGCTGTTTTTT CASSLNLAGELFF
TRBD1 . TRBJ2-7 TRBV29-1 TGCAGCGTTGGCCTGGGACAGGGCTACGAGCAGTACTTC CSVGLGQGYEQYF
. . TRBJ2-1 TRBV14 TGTGCCAGCAGCCAAAAAGGGGGAAGCGGGACTCGGAATGAGCAGTTCTTC CASSQKGGSGTRNEQFF
. . TRBJ1-2 TRBV3-1 TGTGCCAGCAGCCAAGACGTTCTAGCGCTCTATGGCTACACCTTC CASSQDVLALYGYTF
. many TRBJ1-2 TRBV4-1 TGCGCCAGCAGCCAAGAAGCCGTTTCTAACTATGGCTACACCTTC CASSQEAVSNYGYTF
. few TRBJ2-1 TRBV5-8 TGTGCCAGCAGCTTTTCATCAGGGGCGCGCCTCAATGAGCAGTTCTTC CASSFSSGARLNEQFF
. . TRBJ2-7 TRBV7-8 TGTGCCAGCAGCTTAGGTTCCAGCCGCAACGAGCAGTACTTC CASSLGSSRNEQYF
. many TRBJ2-7 TRBV28 TGTGCCAGCAGCGTCCAGGGTTCCTACGAGCAGTACTTC CASSVQGSYEQYF
. many TRBJ2-1 TRBV9 TGTGCCAGCAGCGTAGGAGGGGACAATGAGCAGTTCTTC CASSVGGDNEQFF
TRBD2 . TRBJ2-7 TRBV7-9 TGTGCCAGCAGCGCCTCCGGGACTAGCTGGCGAAGGAGCTCCTACGAGCAGTACTTC CASSASGTSWRRSSYEQYF
. many TRBJ2-5 TRBV7-9 TGTGCCAGCAGCTTAGTCGGGGGCGCGGGACTCCAAGAGACCCAGTACTTC CASSLVGGAGLQETQYF
. . TRBJ1-5 TRBV30 TGTGCCTGGACCACAGACCGGGGTCAGCCCCAGCATTTT CAWTTDRGQPQHF
. . TRBJ2-3 TRBV11-2 TGTGCCAGCAGCTACGGGGCGCGAATTGATACGCAGTATTTT CASSYGARIDTQYF
TRBD2 few TRBJ2-3 TRBV12-3/TRBV12-4 TGTGCCAGCAGTTCCCCTAGCGGGGGGGGAGATACGCAGTATTTT CASSSPSGGGDTQYF
. few TRBJ1-1 TRBV6-1 TGTGCCAGCAGGGTTGAATTGAACACTGAAGCTTTCTTT CASRVELNTEAFF
. many TRBJ2-1 TRBV6-6 TGTGCCAGCAGTTACGGCGGGCAGCGTGCCTACAATGAGCAGTTCTTC CASSYGGQRAYNEQFF
TRBD2 many TRBJ2-7 TRBV20-1 TGCAGTGCTAGAGATGAGGCTAGCGGTCTCTACGAGCAGTACTTC CSARDEASGLYEQYF
. many TRBJ1-1 TRBV12-3/TRBV12-4 TGTGCCAGCAGTTGGGGACGGTCGAACACTGAAGCTTTCTTT CASSWGRSNTEAFF
TRBD1 many TRBJ1-1 TRBV7-2 TGTGCCAGCAGCTTAAAGGGGGCTGACACTGAAGCTTTCTTT CASSLKGADTEAFF
. . TRBJ1-4 TRBV30 TGTGCCTGGAGTTCGGGTCTAGACGAAGAACTGTTTTTT CAWSSGLDEELFF
. . TRBJ2-2 TRBV7-9 TGTGCCAGCAGCTTTTCTGGGGACATCGGGGAGCTGTTTTTT CASSFSGDIGELFF
. many TRBJ2-5 TRBV12-3/TRBV12-4 TGTGCCAGCAGTTTAGCTCAGGGGGAGACCCAGTACTTC CASSLAQGETQYF
TRBD2 . TRBJ2-7 TRBV20-1 TGCAGTGCTAGAGATAGGTCTAAAGCGGGGGGGTTCTACGAGCAGTACTTC CSARDRSKAGGFYEQYF
TRBD1 few TRBJ2-7 TRBV6-6 TGTGTCAGCAGTTACACGGACAGGACCTCCTACGAGCAGTACTTC CVSSYTDRTSYEQYF
. few TRBJ1-6 TRBV2 TGTGCCAGCAGTGAACTCCCCATGTATAATTCACCCCTCCACTTT CASSELPMYNSPLHF
. . TRBJ2-5 TRBV4-2 TGTGCCAGCAGCCAAGGGGGGACTGGTGAGACCCAGTACTTC CASSQGGTGETQYF
. . TRBJ2-5 TRBV6-5 TGTGCCAGCAGTTACCCGTCAGGGGGGCAGGAGACCCAGTACTTC CASSYPSGGQETQYF
. many TRBJ2-7 TRBV20-1 TGCAGTGCTAGATCGCAGGGCACCTACGAGCAGTACTTC CSARSQGTYEQYF
. few TRBJ2-5 TRBV5-4 TGTGCCGGCAGCCCAGGGGAATTAGGACGAGAGACCCAGTACTTC CAGSPGELGRETQYF
. . TRBJ2-5 TRBV11-2 TGTGCCAGCAGCCGATACCATAGCGGCCAAGAGACCCAGTACTTC CASSRYHSGQETQYF
. many TRBJ1-2 TRBV4-1 TGCGCCAGCAGCCAAACGGTTCAGGACTATGGCTACACCTTC CASSQTVQDYGYTF
TRBD1 . TRBJ2-1 TRBV11-3 TGTGCCAGCAGCTCTGGACAGGGGAAATACAATGAGCAGTTCTTC CASSSGQGKYNEQFF
TRBD1 . TRBJ2-7 TRBV4-3 TGCGCCAGCAGCCACGGGACAGGGATCTCCTACGAGCAGTACTTC CASSHGTGISYEQYF
. many TRBJ2-3 TRBV3-1 TGTGCCAGCAGCCAATGGCTAGACACAGATACGCAGTATTTT CASSQWLDTDTQYF
. few TRBJ1-5 TRBV6-5 TGTGCCAGCAGTTACTCTCCCCCCCCGTTTCAGCCCCAGCATTTT CASSYSPPPFQPQHF
. many TRBJ1-1 TRBV20-1 TGCAGTGCTAGGTGGCAGACAAACACTGAAGCTTTCTTT CSARWQTNTEAFF
. . TRBJ2-7 TRBV6-1 TGTGCCAGCACAGGTAACTACGAGCAGTACTTC CASTGNYEQYF
. many TRBJ1-5 TRBV6-2/TRBV6-3 TGTGCCAGCCACGCAGGGTTGCCTCAGCCCCAGCATTTT CASHAGLPQPQHF
. few TRBJ2-1 TRBV12-3/TRBV12-4 TGTGCCAGCAGTTCGCGACGGAATGAGCAGTTCTTC CASSSRRNEQFF
TRBD2 . TRBJ2-5 TRBV6-2/TRBV6-3 TGTGCCAGCATCAATAGCGGGAGAACCCAAGAGACCCAGTACTTC CASINSGRTQETQYF
. many TRBJ1-5 TRBV7-9 TGTGCCAGCAGCTGGGACAACAATCAGCCCCAGCATTTT CASSWDNNQPQHF